Shown below are 13 T cell receptor beta chains from a single sample sequenced in a study of CD8 T cells in ankylosing spondylitis. One entry per CDR3 protein, called by TCRdb with MiXCR from the 5' RACE reads. The table includes under 300,000 distinct CDR3 sequences, 15% to 20% detected once. Material for sequencing was blood, either unsorted or a sorted T cell fraction (not recorded which). Every receptor here comes from a male donor with ankylosing spondylitis or in good health (not recorded which).

There are many counts of this clonotype. The chain recombines TRBV4-1 with TRBJ2-1; TRBD1 aligns across 7 bases. This CDR3 region has 21 residues. The ends lost 4 bases at V and 0 bases at J; junction bases unmatched: 21. Germline CDR1 and CDR2: MGHRA and YSYEKL. CDR3 DNA: TGCGCCAGCAGCCTATACCCCTCCCAGTCCCTGACAGGGAGCTCCTACAATGAGCAGTTCTTC. Protein: CASSLYPSQSLTGSSYNEQFF.

This chain links TRBV7-2 with TRBJ2-7; 9 bases fit TRBD2. J gave up 2 bases and V 6 bases, and 2 bases lay outside the gene matches. Looked up from germline, CDR1 is SGHTA and CDR2 is FQGNSA. The CDR3 totals 13 residues. CDR3 amino acids: CASRSSGTYEQYF. For the CDR3, the DNA is TGTGCCAGCAGATCTAGCGGGACCTACGAGCAGTACTTC.

This clonotype has just a few counts. The rearrangement links TRBV29-1 to TRBJ1-1, with D tentatively TRBD1 (5 bases). The CDR3 is 15 amino acids. V lost 4 bases and J lost 6, with 21 bases in between. Germline V lookup: CDR1 SQVTM, CDR2 ANQGSEA. The CDR3 DNA sequence: TGCAGCGTTGTACTCCAGGGAGGATTCGCCGCTGAAGCTTTCTTT. Translation: CSVVLQGGFAAEAFF.

The chain employs TRBV12-3 or TRBV12-4 and TRBJ2-7, with D unresolved. The CDR3 loop spans 12 amino acids. V was shortened by 3 bases and J by 6 bases, with 9 bases between the two germline ends. CDR3 protein: CASSFFAGEQYF. CDR3 nucleotide sequence: TGTGCCAGCAGTTTTTTTGCTGGCGAGCAGTACTTC.

The genes are TRBV29-1 and TRBJ2-1; D call uncertain. The CDR3 spans 12 residues. V was trimmed by 8 bases and J by 4 bases, leaving 12 bases between them. Germline CDR1 and CDR2: SQVTM and ANQGSEA. The CDR3 loop is CSPRTAYNEQFF. In nucleotides, the CDR3 is TGCAGCCCGCGGACGGCATACAATGAGCAGTTCTTC.

J is TRBJ2-3 and V is TRBV6-6; D is ambiguous. Deletions cut 4 bases from V and 0 bases from J, with 5 bases between. The CDR3 runs 13 residues. The germline gives CDR1 MNHNY, CDR2 SVGAGI (reference sequence). DNA for the CDR3: TGTGCCAGCAGTTCAGCTAGCACAGATACGCAGTATTTT. This gives the protein CASSSASTDTQYF.

The rearrangement uses TRBV18 and TRBJ2-7; 14 nucleotides line up with TRBD2. CDR3 size: 18 residues. Germline assignment: CDR1 KGHSH and CDR2 LQKENI. The V segment lost 3 bases and the J segment 5 bases; nucleotides outside the gene matches: 12. CDR3 loop: CASSPNRGAGLAGDEQYF. For the CDR3, the DNA is TGTGCCAGCTCACCTAATCGTGGGGCGGGACTAGCGGGAGACGAGCAGTACTTC.

This clonotype was picked up a small number of times. The chain uses TRBV20-1 and TRBJ2-2, with 7 bases fitting TRBD2. V lost 3 bases and J lost 1; bases outside the gene matches: 8. The CDR3 contains 16 residues. CDR1 is DFQATT and CDR2 is SNEGSKA in the germline V gene (reference sequence). CDR3 coding DNA: TGCAGTGCTAGGCTTGGGTGGGAGGGGAACACCGGGGAGCTGTTTTTT. It specifies CSARLGWEGNTGELFF.

This clonotype appeared a few times. The chain employs TRBV27 and TRBJ2-7, with 10 bases aligning to TRBD1. The germline CDR1 and CDR2 sequences are MNHEY and SMNVEV (reference sequence). The CDR3 sequence is 15 residues long. After removal of 4 bases from V and 2 bases from J, the junction contained 5 bases not matched to a gene. The CDR3 loop reads CASSSRQGATYEQYF. Written as DNA, the CDR3 is TGTGCCAGCAGTTCGCGACAGGGGGCGACCTACGAGCAGTACTTC.

The genes are TRBV29-1 and TRBJ2-1, with a possible D match to TRBD2 (5 bases). The length of the CDR3 is 15 residues. Germline V CDR1 and CDR2: SQVTM, ANQGSEA. V was shortened by 6 bases and J by 1 base, with 16 bases between the two germline ends. CDR3 sequence (DNA): TGCAGCGTGACCGGGTCCCCGGGATCCTACAATGAGCAGTTCTTC. It encodes CSVTGSPGSYNEQFF.

At least ten counts were recorded for this clonotype. This chain connects TRBV5-5 to TRBJ1-2, with D possibly matching TRBD1 (5 bases). The CDR3 totals 13 residues. Deletions cut 2 bases from V and 4 bases from J, with 9 bases between. The germline V gene encodes CDR1 SGHKS and CDR2 YYEKEE (reference sequence). The CDR3 here is CASSFRDLYGYTF. CDR3 bases: TGTGCCAGCAGCTTTAGGGACCTCTATGGCTACACCTTC.

V and J are TRBV27 and TRBJ2-1; a weak D match, TRBD2 (6 bases). V gave up 4 bases and J gave up 7 bases, with 14 bases separating them. The CDR3 length is 14 residues. CDR1 MNHEY and CDR2 SMNVEV come from the germline V gene (reference sequence). CDR3 DNA: TGTGCCAGCAGTTGGGACTCAGAAGGGAATGAGCAGTTCTTC. It encodes CASSWDSEGNEQFF.

The rearrangement links TRBV12-3 or TRBV12-4 to TRBJ2-1, with D possibly TRBD2 on 5 matching bases. The V gene lost 4 bases and the J gene lost 6 bases, with 13 bases spanning the gap. The CDR3 contains 14 residues. The CDR3 sequence is CASSWASTSNEQFF. The CDR3 DNA reads TGTGCCAGCAGTTGGGCCTCCACTAGCAATGAGCAGTTCTTC.